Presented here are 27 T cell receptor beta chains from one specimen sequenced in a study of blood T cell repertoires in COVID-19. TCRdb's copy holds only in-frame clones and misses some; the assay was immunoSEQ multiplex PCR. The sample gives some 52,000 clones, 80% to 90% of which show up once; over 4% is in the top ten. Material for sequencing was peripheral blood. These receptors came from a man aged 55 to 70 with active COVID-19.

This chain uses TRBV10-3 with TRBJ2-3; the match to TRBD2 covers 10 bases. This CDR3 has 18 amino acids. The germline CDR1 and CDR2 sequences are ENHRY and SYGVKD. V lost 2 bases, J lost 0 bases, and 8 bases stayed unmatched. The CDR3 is CAISETIGLAASTDTQYF. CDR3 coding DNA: TGTGCCATCAGTGAGACCATCGGACTAGCGGCTAGCACAGATACGCAGTATTTT.

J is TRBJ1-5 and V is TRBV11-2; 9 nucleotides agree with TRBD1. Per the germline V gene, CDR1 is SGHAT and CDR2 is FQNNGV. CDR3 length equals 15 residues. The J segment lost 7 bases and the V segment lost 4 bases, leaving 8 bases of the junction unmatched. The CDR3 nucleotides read TGTGCCAGCAGCTCTAAACAGGGGGCAGGACAGCCCCAGCATTTT. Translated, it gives CASSSKQGAGQPQHF.

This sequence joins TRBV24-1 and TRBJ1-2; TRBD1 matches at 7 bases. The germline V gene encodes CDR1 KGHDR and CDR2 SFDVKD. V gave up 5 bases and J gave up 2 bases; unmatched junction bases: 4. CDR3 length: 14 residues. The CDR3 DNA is TGTGCCACCAGTGCCACAGGGGCAAACTATGGCTACACCTTC. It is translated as CATSATGANYGYTF.

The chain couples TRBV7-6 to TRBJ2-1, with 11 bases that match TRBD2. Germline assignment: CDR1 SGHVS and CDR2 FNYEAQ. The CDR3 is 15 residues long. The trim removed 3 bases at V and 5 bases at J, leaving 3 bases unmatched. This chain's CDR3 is CASSFSGRGNNEQFF. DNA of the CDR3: TGTGCCAGCAGCTTTAGCGGGAGGGGCAACAATGAGCAGTTCTTC.

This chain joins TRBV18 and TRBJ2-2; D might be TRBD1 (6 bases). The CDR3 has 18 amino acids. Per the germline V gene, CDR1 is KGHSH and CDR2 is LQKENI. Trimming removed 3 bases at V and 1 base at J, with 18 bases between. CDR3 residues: CASSPPPWTEGNTGELFF. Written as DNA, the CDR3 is TGTGCCAGCTCACCCCCCCCATGGACAGAGGGGAACACCGGGGAGCTGTTTTTT.

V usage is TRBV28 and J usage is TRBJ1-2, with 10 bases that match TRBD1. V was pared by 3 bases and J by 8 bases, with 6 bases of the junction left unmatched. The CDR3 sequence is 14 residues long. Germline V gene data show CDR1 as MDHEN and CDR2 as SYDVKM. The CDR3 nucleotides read TGTGCCAGCAGTTTGACAGGGGGCACGACCGGCTACACCTTC. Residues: CASSLTGGTTGYTF.

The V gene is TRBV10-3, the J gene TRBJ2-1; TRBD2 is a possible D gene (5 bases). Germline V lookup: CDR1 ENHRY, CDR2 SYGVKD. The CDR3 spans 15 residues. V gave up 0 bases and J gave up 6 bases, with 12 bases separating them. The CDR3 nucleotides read TGTGCCATCAGTGAGTCGATACTAGGGCGCAATGAGCAGTTCTTC. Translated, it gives CAISESILGRNEQFF.

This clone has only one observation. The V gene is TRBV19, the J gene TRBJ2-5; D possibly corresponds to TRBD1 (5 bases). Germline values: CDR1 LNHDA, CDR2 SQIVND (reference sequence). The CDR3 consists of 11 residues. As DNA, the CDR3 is TGTGGCCTCGACAGTAAAGAGACCCAGTACTTC. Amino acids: CGLDSKETQYF.

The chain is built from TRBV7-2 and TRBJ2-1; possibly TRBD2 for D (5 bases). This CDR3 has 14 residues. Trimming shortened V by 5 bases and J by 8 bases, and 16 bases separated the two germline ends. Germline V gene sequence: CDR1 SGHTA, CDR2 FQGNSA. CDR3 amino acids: CASSPKLVLDEQFF. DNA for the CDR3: TGTGCCAGCAGCCCGAAACTAGTTCTCGATGAGCAGTTCTTC.

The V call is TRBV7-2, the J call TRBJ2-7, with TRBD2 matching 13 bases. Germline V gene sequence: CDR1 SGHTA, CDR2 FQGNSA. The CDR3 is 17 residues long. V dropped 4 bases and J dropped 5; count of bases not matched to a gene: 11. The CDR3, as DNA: TGTGCCAGCAGCTCCCGTAGGACTAGCGGGAGTTGGGACGAGCAGTACTTC. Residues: CASSSRRTSGSWDEQYF.

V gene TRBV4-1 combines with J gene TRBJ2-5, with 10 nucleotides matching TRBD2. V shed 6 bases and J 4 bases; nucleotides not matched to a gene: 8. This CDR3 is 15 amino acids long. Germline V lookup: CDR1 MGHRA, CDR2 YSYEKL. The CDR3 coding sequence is TGCGCCAGCAGAAGACTAGCGGGCGCGGGAGAGACCCAGTACTTC. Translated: CASRRLAGAGETQYF.

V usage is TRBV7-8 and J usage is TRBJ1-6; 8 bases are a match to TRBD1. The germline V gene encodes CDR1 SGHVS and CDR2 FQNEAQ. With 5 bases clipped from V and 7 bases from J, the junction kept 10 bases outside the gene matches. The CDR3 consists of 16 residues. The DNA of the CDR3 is TGTGCCAGCAGCACAGGACAGGGCGCGTGGAATTCACCCCTCCACTTT. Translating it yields CASSTGQGAWNSPLHF.

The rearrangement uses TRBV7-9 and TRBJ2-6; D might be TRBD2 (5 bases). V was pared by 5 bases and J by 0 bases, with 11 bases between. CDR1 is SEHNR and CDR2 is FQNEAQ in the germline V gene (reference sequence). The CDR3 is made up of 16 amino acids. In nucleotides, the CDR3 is TGTGCCAGCAGCCCTTGGCGGGCCTCTGGGGCCAACGTCCTGACTTTC. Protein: CASSPWRASGANVLTF.

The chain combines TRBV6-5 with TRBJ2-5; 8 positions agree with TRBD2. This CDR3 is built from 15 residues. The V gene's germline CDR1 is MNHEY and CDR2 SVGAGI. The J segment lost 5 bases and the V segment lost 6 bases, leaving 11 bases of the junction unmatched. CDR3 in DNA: TGTGCCAGCAGAGACAAAGCGGGAGCGGGGGAGACCCAGTACTTC. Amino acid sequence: CASRDKAGAGETQYF.

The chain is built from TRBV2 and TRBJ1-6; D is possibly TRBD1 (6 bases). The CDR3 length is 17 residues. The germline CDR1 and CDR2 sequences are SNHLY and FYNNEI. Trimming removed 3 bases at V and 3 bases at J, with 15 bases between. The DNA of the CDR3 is TGTGCCAGCAGTGAGAGAGGGGGTGGAGGCTATAATTCACCCCTCCACTTT. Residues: CASSERGGGGYNSPLHF.

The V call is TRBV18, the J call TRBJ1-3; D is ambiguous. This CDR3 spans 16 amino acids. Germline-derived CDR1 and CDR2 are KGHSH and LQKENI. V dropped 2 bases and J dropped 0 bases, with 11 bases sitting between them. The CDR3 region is CASSPGAYLSGNTIYF. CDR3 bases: TGTGCCAGCTCACCAGGAGCGTACCTCTCTGGAAACACCATATATTTT.

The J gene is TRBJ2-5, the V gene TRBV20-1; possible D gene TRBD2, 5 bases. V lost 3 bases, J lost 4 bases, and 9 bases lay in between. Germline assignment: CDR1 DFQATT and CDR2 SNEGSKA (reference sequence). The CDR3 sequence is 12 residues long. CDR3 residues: CSASKGRETQYF. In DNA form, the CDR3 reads TGCAGTGCTAGTAAAGGGAGAGAGACCCAGTACTTC.

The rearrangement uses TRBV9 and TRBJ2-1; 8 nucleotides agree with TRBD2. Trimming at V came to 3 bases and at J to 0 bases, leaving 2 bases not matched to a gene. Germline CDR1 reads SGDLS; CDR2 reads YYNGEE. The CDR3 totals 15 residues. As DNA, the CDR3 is TGTGCCAGCAGCGCGAGCGGGAGCTCCTACAATGAGCAGTTCTTC. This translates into CASSASGSSYNEQFF.

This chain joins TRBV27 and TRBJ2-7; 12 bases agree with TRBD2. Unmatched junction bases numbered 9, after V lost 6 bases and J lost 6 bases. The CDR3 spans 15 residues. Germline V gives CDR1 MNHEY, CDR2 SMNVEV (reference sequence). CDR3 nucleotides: TGTGCCAGCAGCCGGACTAGCGGGAAGGCGGGCGAGCAGTACTTC. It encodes CASSRTSGKAGEQYF.

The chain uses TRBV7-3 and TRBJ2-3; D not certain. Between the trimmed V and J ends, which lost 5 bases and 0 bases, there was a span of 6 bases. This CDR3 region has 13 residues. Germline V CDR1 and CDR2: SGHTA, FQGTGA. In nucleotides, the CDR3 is TGTGCCAGCAGCCATAGTAGCACAGATACGCAGTATTTT. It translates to CASSHSSTDTQYF.

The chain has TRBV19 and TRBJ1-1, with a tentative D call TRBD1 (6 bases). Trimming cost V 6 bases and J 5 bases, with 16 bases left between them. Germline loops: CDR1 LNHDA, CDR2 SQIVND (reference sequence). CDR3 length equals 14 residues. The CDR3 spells CASRFGERGTEAFF. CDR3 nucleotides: TGTGCCAGTAGGTTTGGGGAGAGGGGGACTGAAGCTTTCTTT.

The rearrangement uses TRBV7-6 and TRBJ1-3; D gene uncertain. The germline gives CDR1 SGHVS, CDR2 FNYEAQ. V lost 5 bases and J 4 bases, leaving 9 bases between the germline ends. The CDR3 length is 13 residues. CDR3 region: CASSQVEGNTIYF. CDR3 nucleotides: TGTGCCAGCAGCCAGGTCGAAGGAAACACCATATATTTT. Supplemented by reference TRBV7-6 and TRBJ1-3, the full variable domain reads GAGVSQSPRYKVTKRGQDVALRCDPISGHVSLYWYRQALGQGPEFLTYFNYEAQQDKSGLPNDRFSAERPEGSISTLTIQRTEQRDSAMYRCASSQVEGNTIYFGEGSWLTVV.

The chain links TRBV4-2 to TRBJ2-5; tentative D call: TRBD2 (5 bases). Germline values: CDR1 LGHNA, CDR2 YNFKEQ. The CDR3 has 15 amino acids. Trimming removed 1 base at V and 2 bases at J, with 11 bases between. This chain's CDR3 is CASSQVSRVQETQYF. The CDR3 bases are TGTGCCAGCAGCCAAGTCTCGCGGGTACAAGAGACCCAGTACTTC.

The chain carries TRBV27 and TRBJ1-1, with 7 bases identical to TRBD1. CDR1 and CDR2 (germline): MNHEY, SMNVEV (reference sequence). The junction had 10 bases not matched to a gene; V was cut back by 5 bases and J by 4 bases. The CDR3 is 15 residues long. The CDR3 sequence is CASSKGGSGITEAFF. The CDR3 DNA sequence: TGTGCCAGCAGTAAAGGGGGCTCTGGGATCACTGAAGCTTTCTTT.

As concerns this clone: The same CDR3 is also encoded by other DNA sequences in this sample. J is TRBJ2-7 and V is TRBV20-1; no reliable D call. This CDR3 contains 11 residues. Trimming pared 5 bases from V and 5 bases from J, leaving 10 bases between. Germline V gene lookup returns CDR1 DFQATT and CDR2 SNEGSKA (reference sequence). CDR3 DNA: TGCAGTGCTCGATCAGGCCACGAGCAGTACTTC. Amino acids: CSARSGHEQYF.

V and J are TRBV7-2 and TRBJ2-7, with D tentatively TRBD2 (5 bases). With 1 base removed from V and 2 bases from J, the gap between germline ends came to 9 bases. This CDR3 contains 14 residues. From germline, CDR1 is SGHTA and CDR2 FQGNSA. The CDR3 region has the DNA TGTGCCAGCAGCTTAGTAGGGAGCCCCTACGAGCAGTACTTC. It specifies CASSLVGSPYEQYF.

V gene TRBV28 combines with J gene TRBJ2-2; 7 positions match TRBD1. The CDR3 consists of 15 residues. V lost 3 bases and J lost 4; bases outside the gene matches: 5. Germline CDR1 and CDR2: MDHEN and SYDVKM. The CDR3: CASSFRSGGTGELFF. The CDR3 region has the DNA TGTGCCAGCAGTTTTCGCTCAGGGGGCACCGGGGAGCTGTTTTTT.